This T cell receptor (beta chain) was captured in a study of vaccination and CD4 T cells after COVID-19 (dated by TCRdb to the early 2020s). Looking at the study overall: The convalescent cohort comprised six males and four females, including two Hispanic individuals, seven Caucasians, two Asians and one multiracial person. Participants got two doses of the Pfizer-BioNTech BNT162b2 vaccine (n=8) or two doses of the Moderna mRNA-1273 vaccine (n=2). The spike-specific CD4+ TCR repertoire was compared before and after mRNA vaccination in approximately 9 COVID-19 convalescent patients and a handful of infection-naive healthy vaccine recipients. Control cultures received a CEFX viral epitope pool as the positive control, an HIV-1 Nef peptide pool as the negative control, or no peptide. Post-COVID blood samples from convalescent patients were collected a median of around 100 days after diagnosis, with a range of roughly 30 to 170 days. Overlapping spike peptide pools from SARS-CoV-2 and from the common cold coronaviruses HCoV-NL63, HCoV-OC43 and HCoV-229E were used as culture stimuli. Post-vaccine blood samples were taken a median of about 70 days after the second vaccine dose, with a range of 14 to 241 days.

Overall study results and their limits: Nearly all vaccine-specific clones in convalescent patients (304 of 307) were mono-reactive for SARS-CoV-2 spike rather than cross-reactive with common cold coronaviruses. Although the median number of SARS-CoV-2-reactive clonotypes went up from approximately 20 after infection to approximately 40 after vaccination, the increase was not significant. Only a relatively small number of convalescent patients were included in the study, and early timepoints following natural infection were not analyzed. In convalescent patients, a median roughly 85% of post-vaccine SARS-CoV-2-reactive clones were detected only after vaccination, suggesting vaccine-specific priming.

The sample's treatment or condition label is to be understood as: approximately 9-day PBMC culture with coronavirus spike peptide pools or control peptides (ViraFEST assay). The study used the ViraFEST assay, which expanded antigen-specific T cells with peptide pools and then identified expanded clonotypes by TCR sequencing. The absence of prior SARS-CoV-2 infection in healthy vaccine recipients was confirmed by negative nucleocapsid antibody tests before and after vaccination. Each well held more than 1.5 million PBMCs cultured in IMDM containing roughly 5.5% human AB serum and about 10 IU/ml IL-2, with roughly 9.2 ug/ml peptide pools added. Half of the culture medium was replaced with fresh IL-2-containing medium on days 3 and 7. Once the cells had been in culture for around 10 days, the EasySep CD4+ T cell isolation kit was used to isolate CD4+ T cells by negative selection. Ficoll-Paque Plus gradient centrifugation was used to isolate PBMCs from whole blood, and the isolated PBMCs were then either used fresh or cryopreserved at -140C. Triplicate wells were generally used for each culture condition.

Worth noting for this clonotype: Its antigen target is currently unknown. The sample holds no much larger clone one base away, and base qualities are not on file.

Library prep was done by PCR. At the Johns Hopkins FTIC core, DNA from the cultured CD4+ T cells underwent TCR sequencing with the Oncomine TCR Beta short-read assay. The QIAamp micro DNA kit was used to extract genomic DNA from the cultured CD4+ T cells. Oncomine TCR Beta libraries from cultured CD4+ T cells were pooled using unique dual indexes and sequenced on an Illumina iSeq 100. As for the original processing: Non-productive sequences were removed, and CDR3s not starting with C, not ending with F or W, or shorter than 7 amino acids were discarded. The MANAFEST web application identified antigen-specific clonotypes by comparing peptide-stimulated wells against reference wells and other culture wells. To be called positive, a clone needed an FDR below 0.05, an odds ratio above 5, and a productive frequency above 0.1% in at least two of three replicate wells. A clonotype was classed as cross-reactive if the clonotype showed significant expansion both in SARS-CoV-2 spike wells and in at least one common cold coronavirus spike condition. Using R version 3.6.1, CDR3 homology was evaluated through Levenshtein distances (stringdist) along with unrooted phylogenetic trees (ape). TCRdb itself trimmed the public reads at Q25 with fastp, ran MiXCR and retained productive beta chains. Each CDR3 protein gets just one entry, which takes the most common genes and DNA from the rows behind it. These V and J calls derive from TCRdb rather than the authors' analysis. The sample contains about 20,000 distinct CDR3 sequences, about four fifths of them found a single time. The ten largest clones represent approximately 18% of the sample.

CDR1 is given as SGHTA and CDR2 as FQGNSA, both from the germline V gene. Inclusive of the bounding cysteine and phenylalanine, the CDR3 is 14 residues long. The sequence is cut down to CDR3 DNA, 42 bases in frame from base 1. V is pruned by 3 bases and J by 0 bases, leaving 0 bases of the junction without a gene match. The receptor comes from a human donor who received a COVID-19 vaccine. Recombination joined TRBV7-2 with TRBJ1-1; 8 central bases correspond to TRBD1. The input for sequencing was CD4+ T cells from blood, cultured in vitro, taken after SARS-CoV-2 vaccination. The DNA sequence is TGTGCCAGCAGCTTGGGACAGGTGAACACTGAAGCTTTCTTT. Its translation is CASSLGQVNTEAFF.